This T cell receptor beta chain was retrieved from a study of blood T cell repertoires in COVID-19. Overall study context: Nucleic acid was either cDNA or gDNA, and it came from T cells, B-cell-depleted T cells, or PBMCs.

The assay was immunoSEQ multiplex PCR, and TCRdb's table has in-frame clones only and misses some. This table has tens of thousands of clones, about 90% appearing once. This CDR3 is 16 amino acids long. V lost 6 bases and J 0 bases, leaving 15 bases between the germline ends. Looked up from germline, CDR1 is KGHSH and CDR2 is LQKENI. The sequenced material came from peripheral blood. The genes are TRBV18 and TRBJ2-1; D is ambiguous. This receptor was obtained from a man between 65 and 85 years old with active COVID-19. The CDR3 DNA is TGTGCCAGCTCGTCCTCCGGTAGTTCCTCCTACAATGAGCAGTTCTTC. Protein: CASSSSGSSSYNEQFF.